Listed here are 9 T cell receptor beta chains from one sample, sequenced in a study of T cells in Graves' hyperthyroidism and ophthalmopathy. Authors of the study amplified TCR beta CDR3 regions from RNA transcripts. The HTBI primer set was used in a first-round RT-PCR of the TCR CDR3. TCRdb analysed the multiplex PCR reads with MiXCR anew, one entry per CDR3 protein. Counted here are under 350,000 distinct CDR3 sequences, 13% occurring once; the ten biggest clones make up 6.5% to 10%. Sequenced input: blood. The receptors shown here come from a woman in her twenties or thirties with Graves' hyperthyroidism that later progressed to Graves' ophthalmopathy.

The gene calls are TRBV6-2 or TRBV6-3 and TRBJ2-1, with 9 bases aligning to TRBD1. Germline CDR1 MNHEY, CDR2 SVGEGT. The V gene end was trimmed by 7 bases and the J gene end by 5 bases; junction bases not matched to a gene: 6. The CDR3 runs 14 residues. The chain's CDR3 is CASNSDRGNNEQFF. The CDR3 DNA follows: TGTGCCAGCAATTCGGACAGGGGAAACAATGAGCAGTTCTTC.

This rearrangement joins TRBV7-9 to TRBJ2-5; tentatively, D is TRBD1 or TRBD2 (5 bases each). Germline V lookup: CDR1 SEHNR, CDR2 FQNEAQ (reference sequence). V lost 5 bases and J lost 5, with 27 bases in between. This CDR3 is built from 18 residues. The CDR3 bases are TGTGCCAGCAGCCAAGCCCCCCGGGGCGGAAGGGTAGGGGAGACCCAGTACTTC. Translation: CASSQAPRGGRVGETQYF.

This clonotype was observed at least ten times. The chain carries TRBV5-1 and TRBJ2-1; TRBD1 might be the D (6 bases). CDR1 and CDR2 (germline): SGHRS, YFSETQ. The CDR3 loop spans 14 amino acids. V lost 0 bases and J 8 bases, leaving 12 bases between the germline ends. The CDR3 region is CASSLAQGRDEQFF. The CDR3 DNA reads TGCGCCAGCAGCTTGGCACAGGGTCGTGATGAGCAGTTCTTC.

This clonotype has just one count. A much larger clone differs from this one at a single base, so this may be a read error. V gene TRBV30 combines with J gene TRBJ2-1; D gene uncertain. Near its end, the DNA agrees better with TRBJ2-7, so the J call may be wrong. There are 15 residues in the CDR3. The germline CDR1 and CDR2 sequences are GTSNPN and SVGIG (reference sequence). CDR3 coding DNA: TGTGCCTGGAGTGCACGGGTAGCACCGAGCAATGAGCAGTACTTC. Amino acid sequence: CAWSARVAPSNEQYF.

This clonotype was counted at least ten times. This chain connects TRBV6-1 to TRBJ2-5, with D perhaps TRBD1 (6 bases). V was clipped by 3 bases and J by 5 bases, with 16 bases between them. The CDR3 contains 15 residues. Per germline, CDR1 MNHNS and CDR2 SASEGT. This chain's CDR3 is CASSDGWGQAETQYF. As DNA, the CDR3 is TGTGCCAGCAGTGACGGATGGGGGCAGGCGGAGACCCAGTACTTC.

This clonotype was observed at least ten times. V is TRBV7-6 and J is TRBJ2-7; maybe TRBD2 (5 bases). The V and J ends lost 1 base and 4 bases respectively, with 11 bases between them. This CDR3 contains 14 residues. Per germline, CDR1 SGHVS and CDR2 FNYEAQ. The CDR3 nucleotides read TGTGCCAGCAGCTTAGTCGGGAATGGGTACGAGCAGTACTTC. Protein sequence: CASSLVGNGYEQYF.

The chain uses TRBV9 and TRBJ1-1; D not certain. Germline CDR1 and CDR2: SGDLS and YYNGEE. The CDR3 consists of 14 residues. With 3 bases removed from V and 1 base from J, the gap between germline ends came to 10 bases. CDR3 amino acids: CASSAPDGNTEAFF. CDR3 bases: TGTGCCAGCAGCGCGCCCGACGGGAACACTGAAGCTTTCTTT.

This rearrangement joins TRBV5-6 to TRBJ2-7; D unresolved. V was trimmed by 1 base and J by 4 bases, leaving 15 bases between them. Germline CDR1 and CDR2: SGHDT and YYEEEE. CDR3 size: 15 residues. CDR3 nucleotides: TGTGCCAGCAGCTTGAGTAATGCAGAAATTTACGAGCAGTACTTC. This sequence encodes CASSLSNAEIYEQYF.

This clonotype was counted at least ten times. This sequence may be a read error, since a much larger clone differs from it by one base. The rearrangement links TRBV11-2 to TRBJ1-1; D uncertain. This CDR3 contains 15 residues. The V end lost 3 bases, the J end lost 2 bases, and 13 bases lay between the germline ends. CDR1 is SGHAT and CDR2 is FQNNGV in the germline V gene. CDR3 sequence: CASSFFERSNTEAFF. The DNA of the CDR3 is TGTGCCAGCAGCTTTTTCGAGAGGTCCAACACTGAAGCTTTCTTT. Full variable domain (outside the CDR3, taken from reference TRBV11-2 and TRBJ1-1): EAGVAQSPRYKIIEKRQSVAFWCNPISGHATLYWYQQILGQGPKLLIQFQNNGVVDDSQLPKDRFSAERLKGVDSTLKIQPAKLEDSAVYLCASSFFERSNTEAFFGQGTRLTVV.